This T cell receptor beta chain appears in the sequencing data of a study of early T cells in non-severe SARS-CoV-2 infection. V was pared by 4 bases and J by 2 bases, with 21 bases between. The CDR3 has 18 amino acids. CDR1 and CDR2 (germline): SGHDT, YYEEEE. cDNA molecules, individually, were tagged with unique molecular identifiers. TCRdb processed the 5' RACE reads anew with MiXCR; each CDR3 protein has one entry. The table includes tens of thousands of distinct CDR3 sequences, around 9.3% detected once. V gene TRBV5-6 combines with J gene TRBJ2-2; a weak D match, TRBD1 (5 bases). Sample: whole blood. The receptor comes from an adult who was a healthcare worker with PCR-confirmed SARS-CoV-2 infection or an uninfected control (not recorded which). The CDR3 is CASSLLTPGLTNTGELFF. CDR3 sequence (DNA): TGTGCCAGCAGCCTACTCACCCCAGGGTTGACTAACACCGGGGAGCTGTTTTTT.